The rows below give T cell receptor beta chains drawn from one sample of a study of blood T cell repertoires in COVID-19. TCRdb's table, derived via immunoSEQ multiplex PCR, lists solely in-frame clones and lacks some. The sample records about 150,000 clones, around 84% being singletons. Material for sequencing was PBMCs or T cells enriched from blood (not recorded which). The receptors shown here come from a woman between 45 and 60 years old who had recovered from COVID-19. Each CDR3 is given with its conserved first and last residue. A D gene is named only where the DNA matches it firmly. Clone size appears in some rows only: once, few, many, or a class for an expanded clone.

CDR3nt: TGTGCCAGCACCTCTGGGGCTGTCTCCTACAATGAGCAGTTCTTC; CDR3aa: CASTSGAVSYNEQFF; v_gene: TRBV5-4; j_gene: TRBJ2-1; d_gene: .; abundance: once
CDR3nt: TGTGCCAGCACCGCTCGGGGGGGACGGGGCTACTACAATGAGCAGTTCTTC; CDR3aa: CASTARGGRGYYNEQFF; v_gene: TRBV9; j_gene: TRBJ2-1; d_gene: TRBD2; abundance: .
CDR3nt: TGTGCCAGCAGCCAAGATGGACTATACAATCAGCCCCAGCATTTT; CDR3aa: CASSQDGLYNQPQHF; v_gene: TRBV3-1/TRBV3-2; j_gene: TRBJ1-5; d_gene: .; abundance: .
CDR3nt: TGTGCCAGCAGTTACTCTTCCAGGGGCGGTCCTGAAGCTTTCTTT; CDR3aa: CASSYSSRGGPEAFF; v_gene: TRBV6-5; j_gene: TRBJ1-1; d_gene: .; abundance: .
CDR3nt: TGTGCCAGCAGCCCGGGACTCTTCTCCTACGAGCAGTACTTC; CDR3aa: CASSPGLFSYEQYF; v_gene: TRBV4-2; j_gene: TRBJ2-7; d_gene: .; abundance: .
CDR3nt: TGTGCCAGCAGCCAAGACTCGGGTAGCAATCAGCCCCAGCATTTT; CDR3aa: CASSQDSGSNQPQHF; v_gene: TRBV3-1/TRBV3-2; j_gene: TRBJ1-5; d_gene: .; abundance: .
CDR3nt: TGTGCCAGTAGTATTACGGGGGAAGGTCAGCCCCAGCATTTT; CDR3aa: CASSITGEGQPQHF; v_gene: TRBV19; j_gene: TRBJ1-5; d_gene: .; abundance: .
CDR3nt: TGTGCCAGCAGTGAATCGGGGGACAGGGGGGGACGCTACACCTTC; CDR3aa: CASSESGDRGGRYTF; v_gene: TRBV25-1; j_gene: TRBJ1-2; d_gene: TRBD1; abundance: .
CDR3nt: TGTGCCAGCACCAAAACCGGGGGGGTAGAGCAGTTCTTC; CDR3aa: CASTKTGGVEQFF; v_gene: TRBV6-5; j_gene: TRBJ2-1; d_gene: TRBD2; abundance: .
CDR3nt: TGTGCCAGCGGACCCGGGACAGCCTTGATGGGTGGCTACACCTTC; CDR3aa: CASGPGTALMGGYTF; v_gene: TRBV2; j_gene: TRBJ1-2; d_gene: TRBD1; abundance: .
CDR3nt: TGTGCCAGCAGTTACCGCTCACAGGGGCCGAACACTGAAGCTTTCTTT; CDR3aa: CASSYRSQGPNTEAFF; v_gene: TRBV6-6; j_gene: TRBJ1-1; d_gene: TRBD1; abundance: .
CDR3nt: TGTGCCAGCAGTCTTAATTACGAGCAGTACTTC; CDR3aa: CASSLNYEQYF; v_gene: TRBV28; j_gene: TRBJ2-7; d_gene: .; abundance: .
CDR3nt: TGTGCCAGCAGCCAAGGACTAGCGGGGAACACCGGGGAGCTGTTTTTT; CDR3aa: CASSQGLAGNTGELFF; v_gene: TRBV4-2; j_gene: TRBJ2-2; d_gene: TRBD2; abundance: .
CDR3nt: TGTGCCAGCAGCGCTCGGTGGTCTGGGGCCAACGTCCTGACTTTC; CDR3aa: CASSARWSGANVLTF; v_gene: TRBV5-8; j_gene: TRBJ2-6; d_gene: .; abundance: .
CDR3nt: TGTGCCAGCAGTTTAGGACAGAACTACTACGAGCAGTACTTC; CDR3aa: CASSLGQNYYEQYF; v_gene: TRBV27; j_gene: TRBJ2-7; d_gene: .; abundance: .
CDR3nt: TGTGCCAGCAGCTTCATTAACACCGGGGAGCTGTTTTTT; CDR3aa: CASSFINTGELFF; v_gene: TRBV5-4; j_gene: TRBJ2-2; d_gene: .; abundance: .
CDR3nt: TGTGCCAGCAGCTTAGCGGGGGGGCCTTATGAGCAGTTCTTC; CDR3aa: CASSLAGGPYEQFF; v_gene: TRBV7-2; j_gene: TRBJ2-1; d_gene: .; abundance: .
CDR3nt: TGTGCCAGCAGCTTAGAACAGGGGTCCAATTCACCCCTCCACTTT; CDR3aa: CASSLEQGSNSPLHF; v_gene: TRBV7-2; j_gene: TRBJ1-6; d_gene: TRBD1; abundance: .
CDR3nt: TGTGCCAGCAGCTTAGCGCGGCCCTCTGGAAACACCATATATTTT; CDR3aa: CASSLARPSGNTIYF; v_gene: TRBV7-8; j_gene: TRBJ1-3; d_gene: .; abundance: .
CDR3nt: TGTGCCTGGAGCGCCGCGCATCGGGACTCGGGGGAGCAGTACTTC; CDR3aa: CAWSAAHRDSGEQYF; v_gene: TRBV30; j_gene: TRBJ2-7; d_gene: .; abundance: few